This TCR beta chain was documented in a study of tumor-infiltrating lymphocytes in primary liver carcinoma. On the study more broadly: Aged between 30 and 69 years, the patients were men and women. Tumors were stage T1-T3 N0M0, about 4.2 to 11 cm across. Tissue type made little difference to sample yields of roughly 3.65 to 7.13 million productive TCRbeta reads.

This clonotype occurred many times. From about 19-30 mg of unsorted bulk tissue, DNA and RNA were co-extracted together. There were over 85% viable tumor cells in every single sample of tumor. From roughly 0.45 ug total RNA, TCR beta cDNA was generated with a primer in the constant region. What produced the TCR beta libraries was three nested multiplex PCR rounds using slightly modified ARM-PCR. TRBV1-TRBV30 forward primers paired with a C-beta reverse primer were used in the first two PCR rounds, which ran roughly 9 cycles each. TCRdb passed the multiplex PCR reads through MiXCR, listing each CDR3 protein once. Among 100,000 or so distinct CDR3 sequences listed, around 84% were seen once. CDR3 length: 15 amino acids. With V trimmed by 2 bases and J by 5 bases, 10 bases remained unmatched. The germline CDR1 and CDR2 sequences are GTSNPN and SVGIG (reference sequence).

This sequence joins TRBV30 and TRBJ1-1; TRBD1 matches at 8 bases. The origin of this receptor is a man aged 35-49 years with primary liver carcinoma and hepatitis B virus infection. The sample comprised liver tumor tissue from sampling region 3. Regarding subset: tumor region T3, left-lateral pole. CDR3 in amino acids: CAWSPLGQGKTEAFF. Written as DNA, the CDR3 is TGTGCCTGGAGTCCTCTTGGACAGGGAAAAACTGAAGCTTTCTTT.